The 18 T cell receptor beta chains below come from one sample, sequenced in a study of cytomegalovirus exposure and HLA in healthy donors. TCRdb keeps only in-frame clones here, not all; method: immunoSEQ multiplex PCR. This table has under 200,000 clones, 65% to 90% appearing once. Sequencing used PBMCs. The receptors here all came from a woman between 18 and 29 years old in good health and CMV-seronegative.

The rearrangement joins TRBV7-9 to TRBJ2-7, with 8 bases aligning to TRBD2. V shed 4 bases, J shed 2 bases, and the junction held 7 bases outside the gene matches. The CDR3 is 15 amino acids. Per the germline V gene, CDR1 is SEHNR and CDR2 is FQNEAQ (reference sequence). The CDR3 loop is CASSSSTGLAYEQYF. DNA for the CDR3: TGTGCCAGCAGCTCTTCGACGGGACTAGCCTACGAGCAGTACTTC.

The chain is built from TRBV5-5 and TRBJ2-7; the match to TRBD2 covers 10 bases. The J segment lost 4 bases and the V segment lost 4 bases, leaving 8 bases of the junction unmatched. Germline loops: CDR1 SGHKS, CDR2 YYEKEE (reference sequence). The CDR3 spans 15 residues. For the CDR3, the DNA is TGTGCCAGCAGCCGCGAAGCGGGAGGGGGGTACGAGCAGTACTTC. This codes for CASSREAGGGYEQYF.

The gene calls are TRBV27 and TRBJ2-7; maybe TRBD1 (5 bases). Between the trimmed V and J ends, which lost 5 bases and 8 bases, there was a span of 22 bases. CDR1 is MNHEY and CDR2 is SMNVEV in the germline V gene (reference sequence). There are 15 residues in the CDR3. In DNA form, the CDR3 reads TGTGCCAGCAGTGGGGCCCTTCAAGGGGCCGAAAAGCAGTACTTC. This sequence encodes CASSGALQGAEKQYF.

The chain is built from TRBV5-5 and TRBJ1-5; no reliable D call. The V end lost 2 bases, the J end lost 1 base, and 4 bases lay between the germline ends. CDR3 length equals 13 residues. Germline-derived CDR1 and CDR2 are SGHKS and YYEKEE (reference sequence). CDR3 sequence (DNA): TGTGCCAGCAGCTTACAAAGCAATCAGCCCCAGCATTTT. This encodes CASSLQSNQPQHF.

The genes are TRBV5-1 and TRBJ1-2, with a tentative D call TRBD1 (5 bases). CDR1 and CDR2 from the germline V gene are SGHRS and YFSETQ. The CDR3 contains 13 residues. V was pared by 2 bases and J by 7 bases, with 12 bases between. In nucleotides, the CDR3 is TGCGCCAGCAGCTTCAGGGCCCCTACTGGCTACACCTTC. Encoded protein: CASSFRAPTGYTF.

V is TRBV29-1 and J is TRBJ1-1; D not resolved. The CDR3 length is 12 residues. Trimming left V 6 bases short and J 5 bases short, with 13 bases between. In germline, CDR1 is SQVTM, CDR2 ANQGSEA. The CDR3 DNA follows: TGCAGCGTCGACCCCTCGGGGACTGAAGCTTTCTTT. Protein product: CSVDPSGTEAFF.

The V gene is TRBV18, the J gene TRBJ2-3; 8 nucleotides agree with TRBD1. CDR3 size: 16 residues. J was trimmed by 3 bases and V by 1 base; bases with no gene match: 6. Germline lookup yields CDR1 KGHSH and CDR2 LQKENI. The CDR3 region has the DNA TGTGCCAGCTCACCACGGACAGGGACCTCTACAGATACGCAGTATTTT. It yields the protein CASSPRTGTSTDTQYF.

The chain's CDR3 is CASSPGGGSHNEQFF. The CDR3 coding sequence is TGTGCCAGCTCACCTGGAGGCGGGAGCCACAATGAGCAGTTCTTC. The J gene is TRBJ2-1, the V gene TRBV18, with TRBD2 matching over 7 bases. Trimming removed 3 bases from V and 5 bases from J; junction bases left unmatched: 7. The CDR3 is made up of 15 amino acids. Germline CDR1 is KGHSH and CDR2 is LQKENI.

The chain carries TRBV6-5 and TRBJ1-2; D is undetermined. V was clipped by 0 bases and J by 10 bases, with 12 bases between them. This CDR3 has 13 amino acids. CDR1 is MNHEY and CDR2 is SVGAGI in the germline V gene. In DNA form, the CDR3 reads TGTGCCAGCAGTTACTCGAAAGCCCCACTCTACACCTTC. It codes for CASSYSKAPLYTF.

The chain joins TRBV6-5 to TRBJ1-3; 7 bases agree with TRBD1. With 6 bases clipped from V and 2 bases from J, the junction kept 7 bases outside the gene matches. This CDR3 has 15 amino acids. Germline V gene lookup returns CDR1 MNHEY and CDR2 SVGAGI. The CDR3 sequence is CASSPTGRAGNTIYF. The CDR3, as DNA: TGTGCCAGCAGCCCGACAGGGAGAGCTGGAAACACCATATATTTT.

This chain uses TRBV5-1 with TRBJ1-2; D call uncertain. V was cut by 5 bases and J by 2 bases, with 7 bases left in between. The CDR3 runs 12 residues. Germline CDR1 SGHRS, CDR2 YFSETQ. Here the CDR3 DNA reads TGCGCCAGCAGGGCCGGGAACTATGGCTACACCTTC. This codes for CASRAGNYGYTF. Based on the CDR3 plus reference TRBV5-1 and TRBJ1-2, the full variable domain is KAGVTQTPRYLIKTRGQQVTLSCSPISGHRSVSWYQQTPGQGLQFLFEYFSETQRNKGNFPGRFSGRQFSNSRSEMNVSTLELGDSALYLCASRAGNYGYTFGSGTRLTVV.

Only a few counts were recorded for this clone. CDR3 in DNA: TGTGCCAGCAGTTACTTTCGGGCGGGCGAGACCCAGTACTTC. This translates into CASSYFRAGETQYF. The gene calls are TRBV6-5 and TRBJ2-5, with D possibly matching TRBD2 (5 bases). The CDR3 sequence is 14 residues long. CDR1 MNHEY and CDR2 SVGAGI come from the germline V gene. The ends were cut back, 1 base at V and 5 bases at J, with 11 bases in the middle.

V usage is TRBV19 and J usage is TRBJ1-1; D is possibly TRBD1 (6 bases). The CDR3 extends over 14 amino acids. CDR1 LNHDA and CDR2 SQIVND come from the germline V gene (reference sequence). Deletions cut 2 bases from V and 4 bases from J, with 11 bases between. This chain's CDR3 is CASSITGIPTEAFF. The CDR3 bases are TGTGCCAGTAGTATAACAGGGATCCCCACTGAAGCTTTCTTT.

The chain recombines TRBV5-8 with TRBJ2-1; weak D call: TRBD2 (5 bases). The germline V gene has CDR1 SGHTS and CDR2 YDEGEE. The CDR3 covers 14 residues. V dropped 1 base and J dropped 4 bases, with 9 bases sitting between them. CDR3 in DNA: TGTGCCAGCAGCTTGTACCTAGCTTACAATGAGCAGTTCTTC. It encodes CASSLYLAYNEQFF.

The rearrangement links TRBV7-2 to TRBJ2-3; TRBD2 agrees at 10 bases. V lost 5 bases to trimming and J lost 2 bases; unmatched junction nucleotides: 7. This CDR3 comprises 16 residues. Per the germline V gene, CDR1 is SGHTA and CDR2 is FQGNSA. CDR3 bases: TGTGCCAGCAGCCGTACTAGCGGGGCGGCCACAGATACGCAGTATTTT. It encodes CASSRTSGAATDTQYF. Supplemented by reference TRBV7-2 and TRBJ2-3, the full variable domain reads GAGVSQSPSNKVTEKGKDVELRCDPISGHTALYWYRQSLGQGLEFLIYFQGNSAPDKSGLPSDRFSAERTGGSVSTLTIQRTQQEDSAVYLCASSRTSGAATDTQYFGPGTRLTVL.

The sample holds a few counts of this clone. Other DNA sequences within the sample encode an identical CDR3. The chain employs TRBV19 and TRBJ1-1; D gene uncertain. The CDR3 sequence is 12 residues long. The V gene lost 4 bases and the J gene lost 4 bases, with 7 bases spanning the gap. Germline CDR1 and CDR2: LNHDA and SQIVND (reference sequence). DNA for the CDR3: TGTGCCAGTAGTACCGGTGTCACTGAAGCTTTCTTT. This sequence encodes CASSTGVTEAFF.

The chain combines TRBV18 with TRBJ2-5; 9 nucleotides agree with TRBD1. Germline CDR1 KGHSH, CDR2 LQKENI. CDR3 length equals 18 residues. The trim removed 6 bases at V and 4 bases at J, leaving 18 bases unmatched. The CDR3 region has the DNA TGTGCCAGCTCTCACCTCGATATTGGGACAGGGATCGGAGAGACCCAGTACTTC. Amino acid sequence: CASSHLDIGTGIGETQYF.

The rearrangement uses TRBV27 and TRBJ2-1; 8 bases line up with TRBD1. This CDR3 has 15 residues. In germline, CDR1 is MNHEY, CDR2 SMNVEV (reference sequence). The trim removed 5 bases at V and 5 bases at J, leaving 8 bases unmatched. The CDR3 nucleotides are TGTGCCAGCAGTCCCCAGGGGGCGCCGCACAATGAGCAGTTCTTC. Translated: CASSPQGAPHNEQFF.